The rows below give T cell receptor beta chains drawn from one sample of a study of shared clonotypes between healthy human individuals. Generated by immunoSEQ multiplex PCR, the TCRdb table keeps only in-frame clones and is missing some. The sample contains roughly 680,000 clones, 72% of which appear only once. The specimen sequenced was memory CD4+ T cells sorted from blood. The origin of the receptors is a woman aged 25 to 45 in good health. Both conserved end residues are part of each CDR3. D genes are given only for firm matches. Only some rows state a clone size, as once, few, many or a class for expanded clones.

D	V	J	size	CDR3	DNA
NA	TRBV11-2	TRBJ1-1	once	CASSILGGGPEAFF	TGTGCCAGCAGCATACTAGGCGGGGGCCCTGAAGCTTTCTTT
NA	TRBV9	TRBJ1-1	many	CASSVVQGGRGTEAFF	TGTGCCAGCAGCGTAGTCCAAGGGGGAAGAGGGACTGAAGCTTTCTTT
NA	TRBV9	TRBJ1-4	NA	CARGGRRREKLFF	TGTGCCAGGGGAGGTCGTCGTCGTGAAAAACTGTTTTTT
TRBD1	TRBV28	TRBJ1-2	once	CASSLGQGHGGYTF	TGTGCCAGCAGTCTAGGACAGGGGCACGGTGGCTACACCTTC
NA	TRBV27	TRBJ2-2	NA	CASRDSNTGELFF	TGTGCCAGCAGGGACAGCAACACCGGGGAGCTGTTTTTT
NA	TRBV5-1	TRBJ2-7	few	CASSPTPTGASYEQYF	TGCGCCAGCAGCCCAACCCCGACAGGCGCCTCCTACGAGCAGTACTTC
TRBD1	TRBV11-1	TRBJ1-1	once	CASSQGGTGNTEAFF	TGTGCCAGCAGCCAAGGCGGGACAGGGAACACTGAAGCTTTCTTT
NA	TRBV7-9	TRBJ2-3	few	CASSLFLAANAKPDTQYF	TGTGCCAGCAGCTTATTCCTAGCTGCCAATGCGAAACCAGATACGCAGTATTTT
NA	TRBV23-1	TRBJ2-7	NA	CASSSAAYEQYF	TGCGCCTCGTCCTCGGCAGCCTACGAGCAGTACTTC
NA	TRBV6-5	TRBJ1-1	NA	CASSEGIKAFF	TGTGCCAGCAGTGAAGGAATTAAAGCTTTCTTT
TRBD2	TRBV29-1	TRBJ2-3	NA	CSTRTSIRTLTDTQYF	TGCAGCACTCGGACTAGCATACGGACTCTCACAGATACGCAGTATTTT
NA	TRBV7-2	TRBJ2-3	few	CASSPRYSTDTQYF	TGTGCCAGCAGCCCGAGGTACAGCACAGATACGCAGTATTTT
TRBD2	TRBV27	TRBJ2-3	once	CASSLLAGATDTQYF	TGTGCCAGCAGTCTTCTAGCGGGGGCCACAGATACGCAGTATTTT
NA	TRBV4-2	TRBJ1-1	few	CASTERLGTNTEAFF	TGTGCCAGCACCGAACGGCTAGGTACGAACACTGAAGCTTTCTTT
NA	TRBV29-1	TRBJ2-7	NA	CSVERAGRSYEQYF	TGCAGCGTTGAGAGGGCAGGGCGGTCCTACGAGCAGTACTTC
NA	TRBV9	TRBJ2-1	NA	CASSVAIGSPNEQFF	TGTGCCAGCAGCGTAGCTATTGGGTCGCCCAATGAGCAGTTCTTC
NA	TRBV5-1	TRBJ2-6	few	CATTKGGGTGANVLTF	TGCGCCACTACCAAGGGTGGCGGGACTGGGGCCAACGTCCTGACTTTC
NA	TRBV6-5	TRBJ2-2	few	CASSYWHHTGELFF	TGTGCCAGCAGTTATTGGCACCACACCGGGGAGCTGTTTTTT
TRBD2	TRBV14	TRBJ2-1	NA	CASSRGLAGGAEQFF	TGTGCCAGCAGTCGGGGACTAGCGGGAGGTGCTGAGCAGTTCTTC
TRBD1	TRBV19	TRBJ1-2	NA	CASTPRQGARGGYTF	TGTGCCAGTACCCCGAGACAGGGGGCGAGGGGTGGCTACACCTTC
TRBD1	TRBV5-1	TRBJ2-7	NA	CASSLVKGQGISYEQYF	TGCGCCAGCAGCTTGGTCAAAGGACAGGGGATCTCCTACGAGCAGTACTTC
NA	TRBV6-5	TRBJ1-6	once	CATSPRGSDSPLHF	TGTGCCACCTCCCCCCGGGGATCGGATTCACCCCTCCACTTT
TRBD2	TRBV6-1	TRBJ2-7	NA	CASSEGTGGFYEQYF	TGTGCCAGCAGTGAAGGGACGGGAGGGTTCTACGAGCAGTACTTC
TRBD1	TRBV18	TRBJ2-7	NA	CASSPLITDRVREQYF	TGTGCCAGCTCACCTCTTATAACGGACAGGGTTCGCGAGCAGTACTTC
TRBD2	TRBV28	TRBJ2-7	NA	CASSSQLTSGSSYEQYF	TGTGCCAGCAGTTCGCAATTGACTAGCGGGAGCTCCTACGAGCAGTACTTC
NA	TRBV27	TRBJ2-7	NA	CASSLRWRGRAYEQYF	TGTGCCAGCAGTTTAAGGTGGAGGGGCCGGGCCTACGAGCAGTACTTC
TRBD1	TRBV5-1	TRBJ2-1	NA	CASSLSTGDEQFF	TGCGCCAGCAGCTTGTCAACAGGGGATGAGCAGTTCTTC
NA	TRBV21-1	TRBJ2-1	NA	CASSQTSPTVYSYNEQFF	TGTGCCAGCAGCCAAACTAGTCCCACTGTATACTCCTACAATGAGCAGTTCTTC
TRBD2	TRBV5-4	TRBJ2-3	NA	CASSGTTRTDTQYF	TGTGCCAGCAGCGGGACTACTCGCACAGATACGCAGTATTTT
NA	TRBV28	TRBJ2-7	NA	CASIQAGSSNEQYF	TGTGCCAGCATCCAGGCCGGGAGCTCCAACGAGCAGTACTTC
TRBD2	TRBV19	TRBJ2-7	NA	CASSTALRLADSSYEQYF	TGTGCCAGTAGTACAGCATTGCGACTAGCGGATAGCTCCTACGAGCAGTACTTC
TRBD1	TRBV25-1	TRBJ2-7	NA	CASRDRFHEQYF	TGTGCCAGCAGGGACAGGTTCCACGAGCAGTACTTC
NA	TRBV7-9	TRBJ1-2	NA	CASSLVDSRDGYTF	TGTGCCAGCAGCTTAGTCGACAGTAGAGATGGCTACACCTTC
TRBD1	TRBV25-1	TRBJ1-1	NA	CASKGGGITEAFF	TGTGCCAGCAAAGGAGGGGGCATTACTGAAGCTTTCTTT
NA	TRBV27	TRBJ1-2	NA	CASRLGRLGVDGYTF	TGTGCCAGCAGACTCGGCCGCCTAGGAGTTGATGGCTACACCTTC
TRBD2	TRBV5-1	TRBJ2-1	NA	CASSLLAGSENEQFF	TGCGCCAGCAGCTTACTAGCGGGCTCGGAGAATGAGCAGTTCTTC
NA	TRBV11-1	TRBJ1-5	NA	CASSFKAYPLPGGNQPQHF	TGTGCCAGCAGCTTCAAGGCTTACCCCCTACCCGGGGGCAATCAGCCCCAGCATTTT
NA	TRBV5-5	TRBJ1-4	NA	CASSPGQVATNEKLFF	TGTGCCAGCAGCCCGGGGCAGGTGGCAACTAATGAAAAACTGTTTTTT
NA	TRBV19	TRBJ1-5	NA	CASSPSVSGAAQPQHF	TGTGCCAGTAGTCCCAGTGTTTCCGGGGCCGCGCAGCCCCAGCATTTT
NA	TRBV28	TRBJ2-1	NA	CATTRHGNEQFF	TGTGCCACCACAAGACACGGTAATGAGCAGTTCTTC
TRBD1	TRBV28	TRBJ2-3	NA	CASSFYRGATDTQYF	TGTGCCAGCAGTTTCTACAGGGGCGCGACAGATACGCAGTATTTT
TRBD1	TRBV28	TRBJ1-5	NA	CASRAGGLSNQPQHF	TGTGCCAGCAGGGCAGGGGGTCTGAGCAATCAGCCCCAGCATTTT
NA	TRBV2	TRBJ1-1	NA	CASVRQANTEAFF	TGTGCCAGCGTTCGGCAGGCGAACACTGAAGCTTTCTTT
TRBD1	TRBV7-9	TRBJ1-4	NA	CASSSDRGLEKLFF	TGTGCCAGCAGCTCGGACAGGGGGCTTGAAAAACTGTTTTTT
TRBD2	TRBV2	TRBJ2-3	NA	CATAGLAGAQYF	TGTGCCACCGCGGGACTAGCGGGAGCGCAGTATTTT
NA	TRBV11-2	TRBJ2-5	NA	CASSPGETQYF	TGTGCCAGCAGCCCAGGCGAGACCCAGTACTTC
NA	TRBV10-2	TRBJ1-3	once	CASTPTGGTGNTIYF	TGCGCCAGCACCCCGACCGGGGGGACTGGAAACACCATATATTTT
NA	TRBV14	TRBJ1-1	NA	CASNPSSSGTEAFF	TGTGCCAGCAACCCCTCGAGCTCTGGCACTGAAGCTTTCTTT
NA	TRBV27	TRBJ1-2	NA	CASSLDGGYGYTF	TGTGCCAGCAGTTTAGACGGGGGCTATGGCTACACCTTC
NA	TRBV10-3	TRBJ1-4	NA	CASSRPGTGNEKLFF	TGTGCCAGCAGTCGCCCCGGGACGGGTAATGAAAAACTGTTTTTT
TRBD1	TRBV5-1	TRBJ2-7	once	CASSLNVGGTGAREQYF	TGCGCCAGCAGCCTAAACGTTGGGGGGACAGGGGCGCGGGAGCAGTACTTC
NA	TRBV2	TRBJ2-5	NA	CASRDGGETQYF	TGTGCCAGCAGAGATGGCGGGGAGACCCAGTACTTC
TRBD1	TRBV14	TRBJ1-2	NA	CASRWTGAYGYTF	TGTGCCAGCAGGTGGACAGGGGCCTATGGCTACACCTTC
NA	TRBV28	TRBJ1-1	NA	CASHTRDRWNTEAFF	TGTGCCAGCCATACCCGTGACAGGTGGAACACTGAAGCTTTCTTT
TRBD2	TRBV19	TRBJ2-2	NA	CASNWGAGVTGELFF	TGTGCCAGTAATTGGGGCGCGGGAGTTACCGGGGAGCTGTTTTTT
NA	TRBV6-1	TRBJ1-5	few	CASMTDGTQPQHF	TGTGCCAGCATGACTGACGGGACTCAGCCCCAGCATTTT
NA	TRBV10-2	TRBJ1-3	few	CASRDSFSGNTIYF	TGCGCCAGCAGGGATAGTTTCTCTGGAAACACCATATATTTT
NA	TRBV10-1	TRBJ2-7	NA	CASSEDTYEQYF	TGCGCCAGCAGTGAGGACACCTACGAGCAGTACTTC
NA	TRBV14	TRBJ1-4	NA	CASSQQGITNEKLFF	TGTGCCAGCAGCCAACAGGGTATAACTAATGAAAAACTGTTTTTT
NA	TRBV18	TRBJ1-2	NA	CASSPGQDYGYTF	TGTGCCAGCTCACCGGGACAAGACTATGGCTACACCTTC